This is a list of T cell receptor beta chains from one sample in a study of blood T cells in healthy people across ages. From the 5' RACE reads, TCRdb called clonotypes with MiXCR, one entry per CDR3 protein. The table shows around 900,000 distinct CDR3 sequences, with about 28% occurring only once. Sequenced input: blood. Receptor source: a woman of 80 years or more in good health. Each CDR3 is given with its conserved first and last residue. The D gene is left open where the match is weak. The size of a clone is reported for some rows only, either as once, few or many, or as a class for expanded clones.

many | TRBD1 | TRBJ2-7 | TRBV6-2/TRBV6-3 | CASSRPGTEIYEQYF | TGTGCCAGCAGTCGTCCCGGGACAGAAATCTACGAGCAGTACTTC
many | NA | TRBJ2-7 | TRBV20-1 | CSAPPSGYYEQYF | TGCAGTGCCCCCCCCTCAGGGTACTACGAGCAGTACTTC
many | TRBD1 | TRBJ2-1 | TRBV5-6 | CASLRTGGNEQFF | TGTGCCAGCCTACGGACAGGGGGCAATGAGCAGTTCTTC
NA | NA | TRBJ2-3 | TRBV4-1 | CASSLIGGTTDTQYF | TGCGCCAGCAGCCTCATAGGTGGGACCACAGATACGCAGTATTTT
few | NA | TRBJ2-5 | TRBV7-9 | CASSPVGGADGPETQYF | TGTGCCAGCAGCCCGGTGGGGGGCGCGGACGGGCCGGAGACCCAGTACTTC
many | TRBD2 | TRBJ2-1 | TRBV6-2/TRBV6-3 | CASSAPSGGKNEQFF | TGTGCCAGCAGCGCCCCTAGCGGGGGTAAAAATGAGCAGTTCTTC
NA | NA | TRBJ2-3 | TRBV2 | CASRPGLLDTQYF | TGTGCCAGCAGACCAGGGTTGTTGGATACGCAGTATTTT
NA | NA | TRBJ2-1 | TRBV5-1 | CASSLPGDYPFF | TGTGCCAGCAGCTTGCCAGGGGACTATCCCTTCTTC
NA | NA | TRBJ1-3 | TRBV4-2 | CASSQDEIPTAGNTIYF | TGTGCCAGCAGCCAAGACGAAATCCCGACCGCCGGAAACACCATATATTTT
NA | TRBD1 | TRBJ1-2 | TRBV2 | CASSGTGGRITGYTF | TGTGCCAGCAGCGGCACAGGGGGCAGGATAACTGGCTACACCTTC
NA | TRBD1 | TRBJ1-6 | TRBV12-3/TRBV12-4 | CASSLGDSNNSPLHF | TGTGCCAGCAGTTTGGGGGACAGCAATAATTCACCCCTCCACTTT
few | NA | TRBJ2-5 | TRBV9 | CASSVAPGTTGETQYF | TGTGCCAGCAGCGTAGCCCCAGGGACAACCGGCGAGACCCAGTACTTC
NA | NA | TRBJ1-1 | TRBV10-3 | CAISEHGGGSTEAFF | TGTGCCATCAGTGAGCACGGGGGCGGGAGCACTGAAGCTTTCTTT
NA | NA | TRBJ1-4 | TRBV11-1 | CASSLNPGPEKLFF | TGTGCCAGCAGCTTAAATCCCGGACCCGAAAAACTGTTTTTT
many | TRBD2 | TRBJ2-7 | TRBV5-1 | CASGRDGGSYEQYF | TGCGCCAGCGGGAGGGACGGTGGTTCCTACGAGCAGTACTTC
NA | NA | TRBJ1-2 | TRBV29-1 | CSASQGDSNYGYTF | TGCAGCGCATCTCAGGGTGATTCTAACTATGGCTACACCTTC
many | NA | TRBJ2-5 | TRBV5-1 | CASSLRSAASETQYF | TGCGCCAGCAGCTTGCGGTCGGCGGCGAGCGAGACCCAGTACTTC
NA | TRBD1 | TRBJ1-3 | TRBV6-6 | CASRPQGQRSGNTIYF | TGTGCCAGCAGGCCCCAGGGACAGCGCTCTGGAAACACCATATATTTT
many | NA | TRBJ2-6 | TRBV28 | CASSRPGANVLTF | TGTGCCAGCAGTAGGCCGGGGGCCAACGTCCTGACTTTC
NA | TRBD1 | TRBJ1-6 | TRBV5-1 | CASSYLRQGSPLHF | TGCGCCAGCAGCTACCTCCGACAGGGGTCACCCCTCCACTTT
NA | NA | TRBJ2-5 | TRBV28 | CASSLFPSQGETQYF | TGTGCCAGCAGTTTATTCCCATCTCAGGGGGAGACCCAGTACTTC
NA | NA | TRBJ2-5 | TRBV6-5 | CASSPTGRRAEAQYF | TGTGCCAGCAGCCCTACGGGACGCCGGGCCGAGGCCCAGTACTTC
NA | NA | TRBJ1-1 | TRBV15 | CATCRDQGFGMGEAFF | TGTGCCACCTGCAGAGATCAGGGGTTTGGAATGGGTGAAGCTTTCTTT
many | TRBD1 | TRBJ2-5 | TRBV7-9 | CASSQTGTGETQYF | TGTGCCAGCAGCCAGACAGGGACCGGAGAGACCCAGTACTTC
NA | TRBD2 | TRBJ2-3 | TRBV6-2/TRBV6-3 | CAISSGGYTDTQYF | TGTGCCATCTCCTCCGGGGGGTACACAGATACGCAGTATTTT
many | TRBD1 | TRBJ2-7 | TRBV20-1 | CSARWPGGEQQYF | TGCAGTGCTCGATGGCCAGGGGGCGAGCAGCAGTACTTC
once | TRBD2 | TRBJ2-5 | TRBV7-2 | CASSLSRGGSETQYF | TGTGCCAGCAGCTTATCTCGGGGGGGGTCGGAGACCCAGTACTTC
NA | NA | TRBJ1-5 | TRBV7-2 | CASGLEGARRQPQHF | TGTGCCAGCGGCTTAGAGGGAGCTAGGAGGCAGCCCCAGCATTTT
NA | TRBD2 | TRBJ2-2 | TRBV12-3/TRBV12-4 | CASSLGPSGAGELFF | TGTGCCAGCAGTTTGGGGCCTAGCGGGGCCGGGGAGCTGTTTTTT
many | TRBD1 | TRBJ2-7 | TRBV20-1 | CSATNPGQGLSYEQYF | TGCAGTGCTACAAATCCGGGACAGGGGCTATCCTACGAGCAGTACTTC
NA | TRBD1 | TRBJ1-2 | TRBV2 | CASSPRQGDAHGYTF | TGTGCCAGCAGTCCTAGACAGGGGGACGCCCATGGCTACACCTTC
many | NA | TRBJ2-1 | TRBV6-2/TRBV6-3 | CASRAWSSYNEQFF | TGTGCCAGCAGGGCCTGGAGCTCCTACAATGAGCAGTTCTTC
many | TRBD2 | TRBJ2-7 | TRBV20-1 | CSARSLAGKIPSYEQYF | TGCAGTGCTAGATCCCTAGCGGGTAAGATACCCTCCTACGAGCAGTACTTC
many | NA | TRBJ1-2 | TRBV7-2 | CASSLEQHGYTF | TGTGCCAGCAGCTTAGAACAGCATGGCTACACCTTC
many | NA | TRBJ1-5 | TRBV12-3/TRBV12-4 | CASRTTGYSNQPQHF | TGTGCCAGCAGGACTACAGGGTATAGCAATCAGCCCCAGCATTTT
many | NA | TRBJ2-7 | TRBV20-1 | CSARDRTVPSYEQYF | TGCAGTGCTAGGGACCGGACAGTGCCTTCCTACGAGCAGTACTTC
NA | NA | TRBJ1-2 | TRBV12-3/TRBV12-4 | CTSTQPAGRGYGYTF | TGTACCAGCACCCAACCAGCGGGCAGGGGCTATGGCTACACCTTC
NA | TRBD2 | TRBJ2-5 | TRBV7-2 | CASSLTLAGGQGQYF | TGTGCCAGCAGCTTAACGTTGGCGGGAGGTCAAGGGCAGTACTTC
NA | TRBD1 | TRBJ2-5 | TRBV29-1 | CSVARGRETQYF | TGCAGCGTTGCAAGGGGGCGGGAGACCCAGTACTTC
NA | TRBD1 | TRBJ1-5 | TRBV12-3/TRBV12-4 | CASRETGPNSQPQHF | TGTGCCAGCAGGGAGACAGGGCCCAATTCTCAGCCCCAGCATTTT
many | NA | TRBJ1-2 | TRBV24-1 | CATSGFNYGYTF | TGTGCCACCAGTGGTTTCAACTATGGCTACACCTTC
NA | NA | TRBJ1-4 | TRBV2 | CASSEKGGYSNEKLFF | TGTGCCAGCAGTGAAAAGGGGGGCTATTCTAATGAAAAACTGTTTTTT
NA | TRBD2 | TRBJ2-6 | TRBV7-2 | CASSLIGRTSSGANVLTF | TGTGCCAGCAGCCTAATTGGCAGGACTAGCTCTGGGGCCAACGTCCTGACTTTC
many | NA | TRBJ2-1 | TRBV19 | CASSIRGSSYNEQFF | TGTGCCAGCAGCATCCGGGGGAGCTCCTACAATGAGCAGTTCTTC
NA | TRBD2 | TRBJ2-5 | TRBV7-2 | CASSYPTSGNEETQYF | TGTGCCAGCAGCTACCCGACTAGCGGGAACGAAGAGACCCAGTACTTC
NA | TRBD1 | TRBJ1-1 | TRBV7-2 | CASSLDRAGGTEAFF | TGTGCCAGCAGCTTAGATCGGGCAGGGGGGACTGAAGCTTTCTTT
many | NA | TRBJ2-1 | TRBV7-2 | CASSLVSLYGEQFF | TGTGCCAGCAGCTTAGTAAGCCTTTACGGTGAGCAGTTCTTC
many | NA | TRBJ1-2 | TRBV4-1 | CASSQVAGTNYGYTF | TGCGCCAGCAGCCAAGTAGCGGGGACTAACTATGGCTACACCTTC
NA | NA | TRBJ1-2 | TRBV12-3/TRBV12-4 | CASSLGWGENYGYTF | TGTGCCAGCAGTTTAGGTTGGGGGGAGAACTATGGCTACACCTTC
many | NA | TRBJ2-3 | TRBV2 | CASSEQGSGTDTQYF | TGTGCCAGCAGTGAACAAGGTAGCGGCACAGATACGCAGTATTTT
NA | NA | TRBJ2-6 | TRBV7-3 | CASSLTGSSSGANVLTF | TGTGCCAGCAGCTTAACCGGTAGTAGCTCTGGGGCCAACGTCCTGACTTTC
NA | TRBD1 | TRBJ2-7 | TRBV6-5 | CASSTGVGMNNEQYF | TGTGCCAGCAGTACAGGGGTAGGAATGAACAATGAGCAGTACTTC
many | TRBD1 | TRBJ2-5 | TRBV29-1 | CSAAFWDSRTQYF | TGCAGCGCTGCGTTTTGGGACAGTAGGACCCAGTACTTC
once | TRBD1 | TRBJ2-7 | TRBV30 | CAGTTGTEAQYF | TGTGCCGGAACGACAGGGACAGAGGCCCAGTACTTC
many | NA | TRBJ2-1 | TRBV11-2 | CASSPGAVAEQFF | TGTGCCAGCAGTCCAGGTGCGGTTGCGGAGCAGTTCTTC
NA | NA | TRBJ2-4 | TRBV7-2 | CASSRSTGGAGGEQYF | TGTGCTAGCAGCCGCTCGACGGGGGGCGCAGGGGGTGAGCAGTACTTC
many | TRBD1 | TRBJ1-2 | TRBV12-3/TRBV12-4 | CATGTGPSNYGYTF | TGTGCCACCGGGACAGGGCCTTCTAACTATGGCTACACCTTC
few | NA | TRBJ2-2 | TRBV10-3 | CAINSYPHNTNTGELFF | TGTGCCATCAATAGCTACCCACACAATACGAACACCGGGGAGCTGTTTTTT
NA | NA | TRBJ1-1 | TRBV4-3 | CASSQEPVNTEAFF | TGCGCCAGCAGCCAAGAGCCGGTTAACACTGAAGCTTTCTTT
many | NA | TRBJ2-5 | TRBV7-9 | CASSLARGGEETQYF | TGTGCCAGCAGCTTAGCACGGGGCGGTGAAGAGACCCAGTACTTC